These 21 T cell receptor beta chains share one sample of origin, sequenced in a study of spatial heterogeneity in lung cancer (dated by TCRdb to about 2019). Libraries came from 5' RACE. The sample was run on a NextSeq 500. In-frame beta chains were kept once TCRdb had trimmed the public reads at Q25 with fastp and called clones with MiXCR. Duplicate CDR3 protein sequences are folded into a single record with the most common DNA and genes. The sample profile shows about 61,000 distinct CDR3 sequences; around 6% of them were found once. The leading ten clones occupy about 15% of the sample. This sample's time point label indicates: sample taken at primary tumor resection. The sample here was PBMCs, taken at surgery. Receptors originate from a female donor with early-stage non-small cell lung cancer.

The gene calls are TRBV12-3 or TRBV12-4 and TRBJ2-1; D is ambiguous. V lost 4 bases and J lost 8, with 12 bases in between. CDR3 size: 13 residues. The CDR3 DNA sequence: TGTGCCAGCAGTTCGCAGGTGACGGATGAGCAGTTCTTC. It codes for CASSSQVTDEQFF.

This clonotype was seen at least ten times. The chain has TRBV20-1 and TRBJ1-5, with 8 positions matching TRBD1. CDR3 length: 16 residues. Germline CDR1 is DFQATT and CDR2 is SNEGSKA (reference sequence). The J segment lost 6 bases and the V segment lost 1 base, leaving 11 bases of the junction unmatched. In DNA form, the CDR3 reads TGCAGTGCTAGAGGACGGTATGGGACAGGTACTCAGCCCCAGCATTTT. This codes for CSARGRYGTGTQPQHF.

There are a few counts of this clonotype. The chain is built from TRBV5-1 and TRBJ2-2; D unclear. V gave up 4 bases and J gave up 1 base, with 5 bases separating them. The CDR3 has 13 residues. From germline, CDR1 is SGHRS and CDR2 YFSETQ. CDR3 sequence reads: CASSLKNTGELFF. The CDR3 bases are TGCGCCAGCAGCCTTAAGAACACCGGGGAGCTGTTTTTT.

The DNA for the CDR3 is TGTGCCAGCAGCTTAGATCCCAGTTCAGCTGAAAAACTGTTTTTT. It specifies CASSLDPSSAEKLFF. The chain carries TRBV7-6 and TRBJ1-4; no firm D call. CDR3 size: 15 residues. Germline V gives CDR1 SGHVS, CDR2 FNYEAQ. Trimming cost V 1 base and J 7 bases, with 13 bases left between them.

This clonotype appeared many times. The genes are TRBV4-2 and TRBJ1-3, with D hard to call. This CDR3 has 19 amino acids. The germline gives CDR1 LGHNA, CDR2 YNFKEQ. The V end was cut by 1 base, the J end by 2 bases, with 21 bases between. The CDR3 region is CASSQVLPADPTAGNTIYF. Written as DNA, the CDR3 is TGTGCCAGCAGCCAAGTCCTCCCCGCGGATCCAACTGCTGGAAACACCATATATTTT.

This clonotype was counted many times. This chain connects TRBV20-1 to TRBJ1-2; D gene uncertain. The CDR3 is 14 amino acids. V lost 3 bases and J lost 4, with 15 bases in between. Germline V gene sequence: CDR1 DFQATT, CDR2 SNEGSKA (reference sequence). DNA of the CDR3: TGCAGTGCTAGGTCCCCGGGATCGGCCTATGGCTACACCTTC. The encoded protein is CSARSPGSAYGYTF.

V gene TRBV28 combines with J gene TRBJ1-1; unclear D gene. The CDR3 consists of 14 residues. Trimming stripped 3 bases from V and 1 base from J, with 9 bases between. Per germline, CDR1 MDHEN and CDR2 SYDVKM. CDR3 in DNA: TGTGCCAGCAGTTTCTTGGCACCGAACACTGAAGCTTTCTTT. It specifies CASSFLAPNTEAFF.

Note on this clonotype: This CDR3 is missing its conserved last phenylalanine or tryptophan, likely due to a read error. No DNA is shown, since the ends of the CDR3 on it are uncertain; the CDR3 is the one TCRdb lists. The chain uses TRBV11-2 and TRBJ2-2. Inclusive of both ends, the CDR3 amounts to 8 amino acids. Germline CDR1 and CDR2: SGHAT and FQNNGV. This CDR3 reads CASSPKGK.

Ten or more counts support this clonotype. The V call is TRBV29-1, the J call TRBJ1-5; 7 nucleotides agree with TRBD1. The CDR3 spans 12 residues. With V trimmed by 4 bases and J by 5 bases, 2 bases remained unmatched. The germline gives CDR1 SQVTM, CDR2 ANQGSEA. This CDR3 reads CSVGQGDQPQHF. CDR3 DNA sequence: TGCAGCGTTGGCCAGGGGGATCAGCCCCAGCATTTT.

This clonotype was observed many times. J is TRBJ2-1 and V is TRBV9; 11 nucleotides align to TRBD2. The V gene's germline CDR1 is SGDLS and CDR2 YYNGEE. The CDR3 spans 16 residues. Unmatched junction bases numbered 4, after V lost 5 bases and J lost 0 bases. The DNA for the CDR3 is TGTGCCAGCAGTGCTACTAGCGGGAGCTCCTACAATGAGCAGTTCTTC. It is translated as CASSATSGSSYNEQFF.

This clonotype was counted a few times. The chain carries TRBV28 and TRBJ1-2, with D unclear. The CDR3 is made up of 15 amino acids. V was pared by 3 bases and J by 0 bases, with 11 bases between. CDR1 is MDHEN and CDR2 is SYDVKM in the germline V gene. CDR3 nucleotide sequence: TGTGCCAGCAGTTTGGGCCGGGCCGCTAACTATGGCTACACCTTC. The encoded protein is CASSLGRAANYGYTF.

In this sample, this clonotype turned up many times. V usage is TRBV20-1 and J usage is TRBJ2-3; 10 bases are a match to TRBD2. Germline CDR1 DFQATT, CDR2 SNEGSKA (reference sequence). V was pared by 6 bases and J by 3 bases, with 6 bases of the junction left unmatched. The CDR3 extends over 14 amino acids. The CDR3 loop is CSASLAGLTDTQYF. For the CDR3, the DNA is TGCAGTGCCTCACTAGCGGGATTAACAGATACGCAGTATTTT.

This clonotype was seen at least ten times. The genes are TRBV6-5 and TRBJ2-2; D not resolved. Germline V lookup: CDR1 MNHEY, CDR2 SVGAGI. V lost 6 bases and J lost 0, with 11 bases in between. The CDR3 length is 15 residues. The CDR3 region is CASSLADANTGELFF. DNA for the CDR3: TGTGCCAGCAGCTTAGCAGACGCGAACACCGGGGAGCTGTTTTTT.

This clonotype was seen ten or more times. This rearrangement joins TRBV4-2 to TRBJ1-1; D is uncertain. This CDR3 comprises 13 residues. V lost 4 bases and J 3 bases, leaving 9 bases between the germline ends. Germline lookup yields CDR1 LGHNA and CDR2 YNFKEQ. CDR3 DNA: TGTGCCAGCAGCCTGGGCGGGGACACTGAAGCTTTCTTT. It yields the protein CASSLGGDTEAFF.

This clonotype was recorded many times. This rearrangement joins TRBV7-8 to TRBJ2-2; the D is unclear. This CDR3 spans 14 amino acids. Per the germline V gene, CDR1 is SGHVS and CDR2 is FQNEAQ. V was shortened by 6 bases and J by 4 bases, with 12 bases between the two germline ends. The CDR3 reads CASSILAGTGELFF. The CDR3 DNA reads TGTGCCAGCAGTATATTAGCAGGCACCGGGGAGCTGTTTTTT.

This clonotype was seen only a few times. This chain's CDR3 is CASSFIGQWGQGFDGYTF. The CDR3 DNA is TGTGCCAGCAGCTTCATCGGCCAATGGGGACAGGGGTTTGATGGCTACACCTTC. The chain is built from TRBV11-2 and TRBJ1-2; TRBD1 matches 10 bases. V lost 3 bases to trimming and J lost 6 bases; unmatched junction nucleotides: 16. This CDR3 spans 18 amino acids. From germline, CDR1 is SGHAT and CDR2 FQNNGV.

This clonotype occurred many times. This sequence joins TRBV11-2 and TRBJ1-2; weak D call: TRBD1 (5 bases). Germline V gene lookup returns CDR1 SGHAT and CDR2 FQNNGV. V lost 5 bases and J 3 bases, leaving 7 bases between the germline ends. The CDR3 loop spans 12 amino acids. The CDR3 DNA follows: TGTGCCAGCAGCCGGGGCGACTATGGCTACACCTTC. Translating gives CASSRGDYGYTF.

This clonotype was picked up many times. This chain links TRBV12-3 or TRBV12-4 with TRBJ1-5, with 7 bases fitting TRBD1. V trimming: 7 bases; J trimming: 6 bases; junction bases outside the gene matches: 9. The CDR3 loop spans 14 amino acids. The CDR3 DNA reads TGTGCCAGCACCTTGACAGGGAGAGGTCAGCCCCAGCATTTT. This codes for CASTLTGRGQPQHF.

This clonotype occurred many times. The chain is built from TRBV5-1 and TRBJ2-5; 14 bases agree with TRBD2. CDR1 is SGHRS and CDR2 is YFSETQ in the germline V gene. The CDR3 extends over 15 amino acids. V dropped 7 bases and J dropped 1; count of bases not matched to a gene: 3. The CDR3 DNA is TGCGCCAGCGGACTAGCGGGGGGCCTCCAAGAGACCCAGTACTTC. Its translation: CASGLAGGLQETQYF.

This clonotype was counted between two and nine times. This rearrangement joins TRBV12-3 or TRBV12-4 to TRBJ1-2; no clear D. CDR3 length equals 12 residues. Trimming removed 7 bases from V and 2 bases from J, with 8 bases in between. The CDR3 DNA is TGTGCCAGCACTCTCGAAAACTATGGCTACACCTTC. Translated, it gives CASTLENYGYTF.

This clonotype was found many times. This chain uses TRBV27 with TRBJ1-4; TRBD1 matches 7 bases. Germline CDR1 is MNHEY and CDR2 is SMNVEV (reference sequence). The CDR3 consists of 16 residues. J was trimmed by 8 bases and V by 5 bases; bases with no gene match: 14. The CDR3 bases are TGTGCCAGCAGTCTGGGGGAGACAGGGCCGGAGGAAAAACTGTTTTTT. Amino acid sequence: CASSLGETGPEEKLFF. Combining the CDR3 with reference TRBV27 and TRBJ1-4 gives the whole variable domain EAQVTQNPRYLITVTGKKLTVTCSQNMNHEYMSWYRQDPGLGLRQIYYSMNVEVTDKGDVPEGYKVSRKEKRNFPLILESPSPNQTSLYFCASSLGETGPEEKLFFGSGTQLSVL.